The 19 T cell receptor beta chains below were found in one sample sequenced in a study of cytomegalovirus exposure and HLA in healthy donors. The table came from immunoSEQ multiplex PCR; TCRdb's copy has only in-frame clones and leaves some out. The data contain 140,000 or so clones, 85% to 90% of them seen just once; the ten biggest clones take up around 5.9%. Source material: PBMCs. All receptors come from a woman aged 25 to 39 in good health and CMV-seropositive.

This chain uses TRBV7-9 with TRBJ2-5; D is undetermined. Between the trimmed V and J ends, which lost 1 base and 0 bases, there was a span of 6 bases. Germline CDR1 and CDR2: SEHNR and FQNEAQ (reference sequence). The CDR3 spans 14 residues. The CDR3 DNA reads TGTGCCAGCAGCTTAGTACAGTACCAAGAGACCCAGTACTTC. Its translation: CASSLVQYQETQYF.

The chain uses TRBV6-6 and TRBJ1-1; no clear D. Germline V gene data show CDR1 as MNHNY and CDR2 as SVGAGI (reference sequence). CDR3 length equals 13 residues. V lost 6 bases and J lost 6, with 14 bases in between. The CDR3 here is CASRITWASEAFF. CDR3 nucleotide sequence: TGTGCCAGCAGAATAACCTGGGCTTCTGAAGCTTTCTTT.

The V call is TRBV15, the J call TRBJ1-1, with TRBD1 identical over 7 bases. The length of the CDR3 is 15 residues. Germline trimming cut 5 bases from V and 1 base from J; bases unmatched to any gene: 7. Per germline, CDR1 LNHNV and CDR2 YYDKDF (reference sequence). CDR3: CATSAGGTANTEAFF. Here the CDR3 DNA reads TGTGCCACCAGCGCAGGCGGGACAGCGAACACTGAAGCTTTCTTT.

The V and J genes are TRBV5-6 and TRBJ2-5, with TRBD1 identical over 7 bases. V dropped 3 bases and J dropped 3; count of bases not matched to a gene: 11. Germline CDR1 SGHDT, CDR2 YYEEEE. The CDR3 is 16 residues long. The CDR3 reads CASSSTTGTAKETQYF. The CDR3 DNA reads TGTGCCAGCAGCTCAACTACCGGGACAGCCAAAGAGACCCAGTACTTC.

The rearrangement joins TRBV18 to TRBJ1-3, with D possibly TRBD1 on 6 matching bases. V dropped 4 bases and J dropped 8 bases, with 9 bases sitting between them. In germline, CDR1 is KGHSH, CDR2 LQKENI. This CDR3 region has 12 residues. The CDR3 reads CASSQYRDTIYF. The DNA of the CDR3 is TGTGCCAGCTCACAGTACAGGGACACCATATATTTT.

The CDR3 sequence is CASSVPSRGTDTQYF. CDR3 DNA sequence: TGTGCCAGTAGTGTACCTAGCCGTGGCACAGATACGCAGTATTTT. This chain joins TRBV19 and TRBJ2-3, with a tentative D call TRBD2 (5 bases). V was clipped by 5 bases and J by 1 base, with 13 bases between them. This CDR3 is 15 amino acids long. Germline CDR1 LNHDA, CDR2 SQIVND (reference sequence).

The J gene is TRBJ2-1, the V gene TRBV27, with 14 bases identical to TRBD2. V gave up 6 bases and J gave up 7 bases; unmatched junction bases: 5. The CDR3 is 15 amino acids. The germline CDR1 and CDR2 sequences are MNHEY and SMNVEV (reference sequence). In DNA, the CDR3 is TGTGCCAGCAGCGAGGGACTAGCGGGGGTTAATGAGCAGTTCTTC. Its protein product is CASSEGLAGVNEQFF.

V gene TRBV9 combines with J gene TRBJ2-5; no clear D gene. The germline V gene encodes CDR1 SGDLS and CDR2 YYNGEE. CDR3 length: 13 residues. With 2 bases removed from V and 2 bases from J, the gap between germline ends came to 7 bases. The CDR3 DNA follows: TGTGCCAGCAGCGTTGCGTGGCAAGAGACCCAGTACTTC. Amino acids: CASSVAWQETQYF.

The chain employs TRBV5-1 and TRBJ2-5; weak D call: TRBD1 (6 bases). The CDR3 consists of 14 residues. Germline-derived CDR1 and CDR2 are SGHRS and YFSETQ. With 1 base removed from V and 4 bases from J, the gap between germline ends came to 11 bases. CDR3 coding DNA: TGCGCCAGCAGCTTGTGGGGGCCGGGAGAGACCCAGTACTTC. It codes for CASSLWGPGETQYF.

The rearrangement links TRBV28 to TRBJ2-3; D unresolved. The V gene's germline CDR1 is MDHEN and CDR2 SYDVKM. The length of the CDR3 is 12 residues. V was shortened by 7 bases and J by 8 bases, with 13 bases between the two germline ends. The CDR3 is CASTTNSRTQYF. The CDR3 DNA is TGTGCCAGCACCACCAACAGCCGTACGCAGTATTTT.

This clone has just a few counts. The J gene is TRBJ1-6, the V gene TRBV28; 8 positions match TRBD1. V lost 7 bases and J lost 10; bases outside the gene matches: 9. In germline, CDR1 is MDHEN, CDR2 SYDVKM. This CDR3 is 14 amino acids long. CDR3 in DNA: TGTGCCAGCACCCTCAACACAGGGGGGTCACCCCTCCACTTT. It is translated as CASTLNTGGSPLHF.

The CDR3 loop is CSVEGGAGVGTDTQYF. The CDR3 DNA reads TGCAGCGTTGAAGGGGGGGCGGGAGTTGGCACAGATACGCAGTATTTT. The chain carries TRBV29-1 and TRBJ2-3; possible D gene TRBD2, 7 bases. V lost 1 base, J lost 1 base, and 15 bases lay in between. CDR3 length: 16 amino acids. Germline V gives CDR1 SQVTM, CDR2 ANQGSEA.

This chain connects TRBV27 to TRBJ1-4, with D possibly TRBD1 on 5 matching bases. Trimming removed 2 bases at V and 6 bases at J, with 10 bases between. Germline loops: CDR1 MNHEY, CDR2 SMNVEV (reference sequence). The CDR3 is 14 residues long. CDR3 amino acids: CASSLGARDEKLFF. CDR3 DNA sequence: TGTGCCAGCAGTTTAGGAGCCAGGGATGAAAAACTGTTTTTT.

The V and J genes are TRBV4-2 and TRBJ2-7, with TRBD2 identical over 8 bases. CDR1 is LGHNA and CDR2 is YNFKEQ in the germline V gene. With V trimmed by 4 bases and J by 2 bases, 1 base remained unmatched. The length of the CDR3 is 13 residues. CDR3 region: CASSRSGAYEQYF. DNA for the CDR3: TGTGCCAGCAGCCGTAGCGGGGCCTACGAGCAGTACTTC.

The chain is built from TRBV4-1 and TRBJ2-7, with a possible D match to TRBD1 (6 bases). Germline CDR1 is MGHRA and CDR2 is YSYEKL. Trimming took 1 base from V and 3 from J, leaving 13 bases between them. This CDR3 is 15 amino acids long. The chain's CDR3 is CASSQAQQGVYEQYF. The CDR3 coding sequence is TGCGCCAGCAGCCAAGCGCAACAGGGAGTCTACGAGCAGTACTTC.

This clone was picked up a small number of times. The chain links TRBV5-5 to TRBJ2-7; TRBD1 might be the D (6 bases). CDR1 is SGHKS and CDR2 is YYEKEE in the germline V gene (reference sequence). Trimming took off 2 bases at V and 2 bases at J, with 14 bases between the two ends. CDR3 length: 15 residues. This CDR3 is CASSFQGYPTYEQYF. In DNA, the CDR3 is TGTGCCAGCAGCTTCCAGGGGTACCCCACCTACGAGCAGTACTTC.

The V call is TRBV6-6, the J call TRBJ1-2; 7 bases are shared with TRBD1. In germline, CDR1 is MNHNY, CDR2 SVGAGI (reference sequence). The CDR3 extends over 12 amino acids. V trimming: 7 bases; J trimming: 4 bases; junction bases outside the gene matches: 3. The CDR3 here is CASTPGGYGYTF. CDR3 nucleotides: TGTGCCAGCACCCCAGGGGGCTATGGCTACACCTTC.

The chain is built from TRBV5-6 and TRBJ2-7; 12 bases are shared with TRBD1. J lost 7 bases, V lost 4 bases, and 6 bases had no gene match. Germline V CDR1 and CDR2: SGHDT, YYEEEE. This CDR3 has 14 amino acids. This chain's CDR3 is CASSPGQGAREQYF. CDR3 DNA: TGTGCCAGCAGCCCGGGACAGGGGGCGCGTGAGCAGTACTTC. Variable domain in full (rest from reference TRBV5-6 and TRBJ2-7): DAGVTQSPTHLIKTRGQQVTLRCSPKSGHDTVSWYQQALGQGPQFIFQYYEEEERQRGNFPDRFSGHQFPNYSSELNVNALLLGDSALYLCASSPGQGAREQYFGPGTRLTVT.

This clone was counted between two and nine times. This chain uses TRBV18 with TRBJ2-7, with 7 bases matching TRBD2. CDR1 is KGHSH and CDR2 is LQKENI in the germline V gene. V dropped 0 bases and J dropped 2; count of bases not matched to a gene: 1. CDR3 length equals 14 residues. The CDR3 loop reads CASSPPLATYEQYF. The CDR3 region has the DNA TGTGCCAGCTCACCACCACTAGCGACCTACGAGCAGTACTTC.